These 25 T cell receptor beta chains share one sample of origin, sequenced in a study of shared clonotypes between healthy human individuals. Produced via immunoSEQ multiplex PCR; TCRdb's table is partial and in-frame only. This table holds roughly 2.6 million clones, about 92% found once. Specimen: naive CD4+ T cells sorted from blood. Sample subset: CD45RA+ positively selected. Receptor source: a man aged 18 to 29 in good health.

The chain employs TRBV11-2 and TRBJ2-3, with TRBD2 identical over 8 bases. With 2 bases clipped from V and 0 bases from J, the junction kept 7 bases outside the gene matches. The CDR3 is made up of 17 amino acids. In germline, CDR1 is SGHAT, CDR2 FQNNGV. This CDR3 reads CASSLREGSGSTDTQYF. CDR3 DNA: TGTGCCAGCAGCTTACGGGAGGGTAGCGGGAGCACAGATACGCAGTATTTT.

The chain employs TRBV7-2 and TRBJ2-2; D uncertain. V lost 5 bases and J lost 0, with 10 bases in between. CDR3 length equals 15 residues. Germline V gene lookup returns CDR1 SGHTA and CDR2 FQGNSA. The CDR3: CASSDTGSNTGELFF. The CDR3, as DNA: TGTGCCAGCAGCGATACCGGTTCGAACACCGGGGAGCTGTTTTTT.

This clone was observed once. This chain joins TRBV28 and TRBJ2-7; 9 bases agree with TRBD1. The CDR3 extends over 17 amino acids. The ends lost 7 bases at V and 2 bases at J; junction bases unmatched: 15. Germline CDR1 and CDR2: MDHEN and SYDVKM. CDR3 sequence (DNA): TGTGCCAGCATCACCTCCCCGGGACAGGGAACTCCCTACGAGCAGTACTTC. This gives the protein CASITSPGQGTPYEQYF. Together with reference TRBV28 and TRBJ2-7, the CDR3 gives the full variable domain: DVKVTQSSRYLVKRTGEKVFLECVQDMDHENMFWYRQDPGLGLRLIYFSYDVKMKEKGDIPEGYSVSREKKERFSLILESASTNQTSMYLCASITSPGQGTPYEQYFGPGTRLTVT.

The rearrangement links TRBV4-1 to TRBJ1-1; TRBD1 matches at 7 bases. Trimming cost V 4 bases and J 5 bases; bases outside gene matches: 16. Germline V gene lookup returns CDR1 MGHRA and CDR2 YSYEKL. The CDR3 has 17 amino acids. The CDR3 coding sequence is TGCGCCAGCAGCCGGGCAGAACTCAGGGGGAGAAAAACTGAAGCTTTCTTT. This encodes CASSRAELRGRKTEAFF.

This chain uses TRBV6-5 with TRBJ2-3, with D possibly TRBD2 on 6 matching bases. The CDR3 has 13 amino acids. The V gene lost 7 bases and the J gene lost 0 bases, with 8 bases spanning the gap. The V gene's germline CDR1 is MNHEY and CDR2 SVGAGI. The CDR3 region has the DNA TGTGCCAGCATAGCGGACAGCACAGATACGCAGTATTTT. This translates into CASIADSTDTQYF.

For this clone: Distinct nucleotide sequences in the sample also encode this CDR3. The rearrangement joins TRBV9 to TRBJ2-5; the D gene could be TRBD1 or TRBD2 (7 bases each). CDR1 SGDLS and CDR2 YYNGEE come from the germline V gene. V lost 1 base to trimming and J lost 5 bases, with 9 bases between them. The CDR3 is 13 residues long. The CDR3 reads CASSVQGGETQYF. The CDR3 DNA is TGTGCCAGCAGCGTACAGGGGGGGGAGACCCAGTACTTC.

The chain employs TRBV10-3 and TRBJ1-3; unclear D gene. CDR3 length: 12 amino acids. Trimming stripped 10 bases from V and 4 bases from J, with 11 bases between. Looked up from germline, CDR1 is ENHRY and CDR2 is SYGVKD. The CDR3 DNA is TGTGCCAGCGCAAACGGAGGAAACACCATATATTTT. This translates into CASANGGNTIYF.

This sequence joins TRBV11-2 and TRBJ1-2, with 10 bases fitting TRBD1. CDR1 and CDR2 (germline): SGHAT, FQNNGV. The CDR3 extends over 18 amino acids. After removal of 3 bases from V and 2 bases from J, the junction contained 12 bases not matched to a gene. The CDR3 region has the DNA TGTGCCAGCAGCTTGGCACCGGGACAGGGGCCGCGCAACTATGGCTACACCTTC. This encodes CASSLAPGQGPRNYGYTF.

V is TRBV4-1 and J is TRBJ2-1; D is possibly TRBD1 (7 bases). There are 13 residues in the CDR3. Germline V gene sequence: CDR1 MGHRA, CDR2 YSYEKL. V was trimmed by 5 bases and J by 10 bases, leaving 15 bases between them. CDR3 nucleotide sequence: TGCGCCAGCAGCTATCCCAGGGGGGCAGAGCAGTTCTTC. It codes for CASSYPRGAEQFF.

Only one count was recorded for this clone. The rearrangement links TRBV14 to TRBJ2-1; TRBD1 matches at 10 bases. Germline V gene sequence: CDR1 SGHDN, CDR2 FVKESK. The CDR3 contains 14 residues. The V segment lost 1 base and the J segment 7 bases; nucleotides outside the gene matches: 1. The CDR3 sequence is CASSQGQGANEQFF. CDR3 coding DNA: TGTGCCAGCAGCCAAGGACAGGGGGCTAATGAGCAGTTCTTC. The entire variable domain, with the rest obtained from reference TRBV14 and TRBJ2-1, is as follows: EAGVTQFPSHSVIEKGQTVTLRCDPISGHDNLYWYRRVMGKEIKFLLHFVKESKQDESGMPNNRFLAERTGGTYSTLKVQPAELEDSGVYFCASSQGQGANEQFFGPGTRLTVL.

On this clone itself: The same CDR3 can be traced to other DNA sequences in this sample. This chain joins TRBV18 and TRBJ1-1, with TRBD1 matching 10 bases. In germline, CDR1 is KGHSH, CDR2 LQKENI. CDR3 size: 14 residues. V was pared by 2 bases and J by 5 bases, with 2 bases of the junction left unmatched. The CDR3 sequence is CASSPGTGETEAFF. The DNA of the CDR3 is TGTGCCAGCTCACCAGGGACAGGGGAGACTGAAGCTTTCTTT.

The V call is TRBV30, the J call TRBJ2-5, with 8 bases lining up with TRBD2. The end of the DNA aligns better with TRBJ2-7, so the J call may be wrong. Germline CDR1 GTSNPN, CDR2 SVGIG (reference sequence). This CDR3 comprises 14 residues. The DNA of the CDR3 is TGTGCCTGGACCCTCGGGACTAGTCCCTACGAGCAGTACTTC. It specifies CAWTLGTSPYEQYF.

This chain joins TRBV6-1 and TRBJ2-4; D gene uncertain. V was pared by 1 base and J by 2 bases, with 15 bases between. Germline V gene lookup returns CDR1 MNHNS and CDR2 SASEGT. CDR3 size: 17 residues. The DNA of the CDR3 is TGTGCCAGCAGTGAAGTGACGGCCTTGATAACCAAAAACATTCAGTACTTC. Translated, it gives CASSEVTALITKNIQYF.

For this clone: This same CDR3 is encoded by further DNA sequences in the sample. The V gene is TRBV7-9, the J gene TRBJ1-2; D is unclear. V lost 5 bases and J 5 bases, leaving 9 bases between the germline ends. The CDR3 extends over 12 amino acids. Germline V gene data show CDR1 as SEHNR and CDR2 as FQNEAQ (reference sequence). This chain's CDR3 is CASSLEGYGYTF. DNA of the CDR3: TGTGCCAGCAGCCTCGAAGGATATGGCTACACCTTC.

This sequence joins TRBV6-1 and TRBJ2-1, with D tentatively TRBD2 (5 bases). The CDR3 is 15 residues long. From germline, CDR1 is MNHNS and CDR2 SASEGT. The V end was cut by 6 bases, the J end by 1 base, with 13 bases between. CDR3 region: CASRPGGSSYNEQFF. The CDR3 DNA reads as TGTGCCAGCAGACCTGGCGGGTCTTCCTACAATGAGCAGTTCTTC.

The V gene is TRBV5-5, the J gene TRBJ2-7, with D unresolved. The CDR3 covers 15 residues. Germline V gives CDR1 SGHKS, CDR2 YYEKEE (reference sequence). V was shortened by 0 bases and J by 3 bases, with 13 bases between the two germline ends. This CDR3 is CASSLVAGPLYEQYF. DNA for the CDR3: TGTGCCAGCAGCTTGGTTGCAGGCCCCCTCTACGAGCAGTACTTC.

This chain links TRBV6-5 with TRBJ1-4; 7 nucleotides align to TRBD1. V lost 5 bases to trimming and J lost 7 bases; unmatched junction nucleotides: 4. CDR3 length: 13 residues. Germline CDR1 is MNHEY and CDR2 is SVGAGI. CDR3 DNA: TGTGCCAGCAGTCACCAGGGGGGTGAAAAACTGTTTTTT. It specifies CASSHQGGEKLFF.

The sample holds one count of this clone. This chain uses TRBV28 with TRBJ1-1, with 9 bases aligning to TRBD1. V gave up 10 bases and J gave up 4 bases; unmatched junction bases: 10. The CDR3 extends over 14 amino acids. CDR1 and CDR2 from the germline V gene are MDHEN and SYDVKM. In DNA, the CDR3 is TGTGCCACCTTGACAGGGGGAGTCGGCACTGAAGCTTTCTTT. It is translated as CATLTGGVGTEAFF.

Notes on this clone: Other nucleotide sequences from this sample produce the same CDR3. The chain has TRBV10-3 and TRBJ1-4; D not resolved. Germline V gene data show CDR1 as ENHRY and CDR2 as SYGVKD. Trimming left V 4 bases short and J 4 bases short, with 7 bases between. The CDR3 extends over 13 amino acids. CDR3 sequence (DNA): TGTGCCATCAGTGGAGGAGTTAATGAAAAACTGTTTTTT. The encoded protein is CAISGGVNEKLFF.

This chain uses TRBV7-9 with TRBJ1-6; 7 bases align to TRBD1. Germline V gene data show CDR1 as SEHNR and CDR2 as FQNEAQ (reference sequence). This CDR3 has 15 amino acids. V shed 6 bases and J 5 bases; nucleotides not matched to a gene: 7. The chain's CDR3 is CASRPEQGNNSPLHF. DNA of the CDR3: TGTGCCAGCAGGCCCGAACAGGGGAATAATTCACCCCTCCACTTT.

The CDR3 loop is CASRGGGPHNEQFF. The CDR3 nucleotides are TGTGCCAGCAGGGGAGGGGGCCCTCATAATGAGCAGTTCTTC. This chain uses TRBV6-1 with TRBJ2-1; TRBD1 or TRBD2 may be the D gene (7 bases each). Germline loops: CDR1 MNHNS, CDR2 SASEGT. This CDR3 has 14 residues. V gave up 6 bases and J gave up 7 bases, with 16 bases separating them.

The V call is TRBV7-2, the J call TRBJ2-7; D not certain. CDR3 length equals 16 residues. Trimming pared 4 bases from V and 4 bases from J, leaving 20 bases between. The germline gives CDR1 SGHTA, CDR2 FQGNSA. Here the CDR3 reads CASSSLQSDGFYEQYF. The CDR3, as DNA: TGTGCCAGCAGCTCTCTCCAGTCTGATGGTTTTTACGAGCAGTACTTC.

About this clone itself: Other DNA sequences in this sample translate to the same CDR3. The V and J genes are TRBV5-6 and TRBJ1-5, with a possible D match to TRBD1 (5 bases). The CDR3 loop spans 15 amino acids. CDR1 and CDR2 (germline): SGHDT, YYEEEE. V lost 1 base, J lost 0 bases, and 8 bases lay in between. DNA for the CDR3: TGTGCCAGCAGCTTGTGGGGACTTAGCAATCAGCCCCAGCATTTT. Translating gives CASSLWGLSNQPQHF.

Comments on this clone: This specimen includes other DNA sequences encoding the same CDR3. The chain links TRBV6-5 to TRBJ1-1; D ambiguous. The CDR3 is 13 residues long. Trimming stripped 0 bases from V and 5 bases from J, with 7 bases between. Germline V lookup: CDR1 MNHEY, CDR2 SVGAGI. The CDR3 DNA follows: TGTGCCAGCAGTTACTCGACCGGGACTGAAGCTTTCTTT. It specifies CASSYSTGTEAFF.

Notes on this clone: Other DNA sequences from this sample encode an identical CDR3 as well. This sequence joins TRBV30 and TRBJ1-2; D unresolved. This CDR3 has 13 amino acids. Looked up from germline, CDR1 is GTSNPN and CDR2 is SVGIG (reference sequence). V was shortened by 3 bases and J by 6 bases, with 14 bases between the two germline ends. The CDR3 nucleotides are TGTGCCTGGAGCCCGCGACAAGCCGATGGCTACACCTTC. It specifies CAWSPRQADGYTF.